This T cell receptor beta chain was sequenced in a study of memory CD4+ T cells and cytomegalovirus serostatus. Regarding the study as a whole: About 40% of the roughly 160 known CMV-associated TCRbeta sequences appeared in CD4+ memory.

Sequenced by immunoSEQ multiplex PCR; TCRdb stores in-frame clones only, minus some. Among about 50,000 clones, over 75% were seen once, and the ten largest hold roughly 0.6%. V lost 2 bases and J 1 base, leaving 8 bases between the germline ends. The germline V gene encodes CDR1 MNHNS and CDR2 SASEGT. The CDR3 consists of 14 residues. Single viable CD3+CD4+CD8-CD45RO+ cells were sorted as the memory CD4+ T cells. About this clone: Its antigen is still unknown.

This clonotype was sampled from an adult in good health and CMV-seronegative. Sequenced input: memory CD4+ T cells from blood. The genes are TRBV6-1 and TRBJ2-5; D ambiguous. The CDR3 region is CASSEMLSQETQYF. In DNA form, the CDR3 reads TGTGCCAGCAGTGAAATGCTAAGCCAAGAGACCCAGTACTTC.